The rows below give T cell receptor beta chains drawn from one sample of a study of blood T cell repertoires in COVID-19. Generated by immunoSEQ multiplex PCR, the TCRdb table keeps only in-frame clones and is missing some. In the table there are about 200,000 clones, 70% to 90% of which are singletons. The specimen sequenced was peripheral blood. The receptors stem from a human donor with active or convalescent COVID-19. The donor label of this sample is uncertain. CDR3s include the opening cysteine and the closing phenylalanine or tryptophan. The order of the fields is CDR3 protein, CDR3 DNA, J gene, D gene, clone size, V gene. A D gene is named only where the DNA matches it firmly. A clone size is listed for some rows: how often the clone was seen (once, few, many), or a class if it is expanded.

CDR3 protein: CASSPGAALGYGYTF; CDR3 DNA: TGTGCCAGCAGCCCGGGAGCCGCGCTAGGCTATGGCTACACCTTC; J gene: TRBJ1-2; D gene: NA; clone size: NA; V gene: TRBV3-1/TRBV3-2
CDR3 protein: CASSLAAEVGTQYF; CDR3 DNA: TGTGCCAGCAGCTTAGCAGCCGAGGTGGGGACCCAGTACTTC; J gene: TRBJ2-5; D gene: NA; clone size: once; V gene: TRBV7-9
CDR3 protein: CASSAPGGPYEQYF; CDR3 DNA: TGTGCCAGCAGCGCACCGGGGGGGCCCTACGAGCAGTACTTC; J gene: TRBJ2-7; D gene: TRBD2; clone size: NA; V gene: TRBV5-4
CDR3 protein: CAWRPTGNSGIQYF; CDR3 DNA: TGTGCCTGGAGGCCTACAGGTAACTCCGGCATTCAGTACTTC; J gene: TRBJ2-4; D gene: NA; clone size: NA; V gene: TRBV30
CDR3 protein: CASRSVTAEAFF; CDR3 DNA: TGTGCCAGCAGGTCGGTTACGGCTGAAGCTTTCTTT; J gene: TRBJ1-1; D gene: NA; clone size: NA; V gene: TRBV2
CDR3 protein: CASSLREGNTEAFF; CDR3 DNA: TGTGCCAGCAGTTTAAGGGAGGGGAACACTGAAGCTTTCTTT; J gene: TRBJ1-1; D gene: NA; clone size: NA; V gene: TRBV27
CDR3 protein: CASSYSSPNTEAFF; CDR3 DNA: TGTGCCAGCAGTTACTCGAGTCCGAACACTGAAGCTTTCTTT; J gene: TRBJ1-1; D gene: NA; clone size: NA; V gene: TRBV6-5
CDR3 protein: CSAAQGWEAFF; CDR3 DNA: TGCAGTGCAGCGCAGGGGTGGGAAGCTTTCTTT; J gene: TRBJ1-1; D gene: NA; clone size: few; V gene: TRBV20-1
CDR3 protein: CASSEYGGNYGYTF; CDR3 DNA: TGTGCCAGCAGTGAATACGGGGGGAACTATGGCTACACCTTC; J gene: TRBJ1-2; D gene: NA; clone size: NA; V gene: TRBV6-1
CDR3 protein: CASSYGRITEAFF; CDR3 DNA: TGTGCCAGCAGTTACGGCAGAATCACTGAAGCTTTCTTT; J gene: TRBJ1-1; D gene: NA; clone size: NA; V gene: TRBV6-6
CDR3 protein: CASSPYRVRGNTIYF; CDR3 DNA: TGTGCCAGCAGCCCTTACAGGGTCCGAGGAAACACCATATATTTT; J gene: TRBJ1-3; D gene: NA; clone size: NA; V gene: TRBV5-6
CDR3 protein: CASSGTGFNNQPQHF; CDR3 DNA: TGTGCCAGCAGTGGTACGGGATTTAACAATCAGCCCCAGCATTTT; J gene: TRBJ1-5; D gene: NA; clone size: NA; V gene: TRBV2
CDR3 protein: CASSPLQGNEKLFF; CDR3 DNA: TGTGCCAGCAGCCCCCTACAGGGAAATGAAAAACTGTTTTTT; J gene: TRBJ1-4; D gene: NA; clone size: NA; V gene: TRBV2
CDR3 protein: CASSSGQVIYNEQFF; CDR3 DNA: TGTGCCAGCAGCTCTGGACAAGTTATTTACAATGAGCAGTTCTTC; J gene: TRBJ2-1; D gene: NA; clone size: NA; V gene: TRBV7-6
CDR3 protein: CAISEPTGGKDTIYF; CDR3 DNA: TGTGCCATCAGTGAACCGACAGGGGGCAAGGACACCATATATTTT; J gene: TRBJ1-3; D gene: TRBD1; clone size: once; V gene: TRBV10-3
CDR3 protein: CATRRRENEQYF; CDR3 DNA: TGTGCCACCCGACGACGGGAAAACGAGCAGTACTTC; J gene: TRBJ2-7; D gene: NA; clone size: NA; V gene: TRBV6-5
CDR3 protein: CASSNTGDYEQYF; CDR3 DNA: TGTGCCAGTAGTAACACAGGGGATTACGAGCAGTACTTC; J gene: TRBJ2-7; D gene: TRBD1; clone size: NA; V gene: TRBV19
CDR3 protein: CASSQTDTQYF; CDR3 DNA: TGTGCCAGCAGCCAGACAGATACGCAGTATTTT; J gene: TRBJ2-3; D gene: NA; clone size: NA; V gene: TRBV7-9
CDR3 protein: CAWGGGETQYF; CDR3 DNA: TGTGCCTGGGGGGGTGGGGAGACCCAGTACTTC; J gene: TRBJ2-5; D gene: TRBD2; clone size: NA; V gene: TRBV11-3
CDR3 protein: CASSQRTVPNTEAFF; CDR3 DNA: TGCGCCAGCAGCCAGAGGACAGTTCCGAACACTGAAGCTTTCTTT; J gene: TRBJ1-1; D gene: NA; clone size: NA; V gene: TRBV4-1
CDR3 protein: CASSDNAGPDTQYF; CDR3 DNA: TGTGCCAGCAGTGATAACGCGGGCCCAGATACGCAGTATTTT; J gene: TRBJ2-3; D gene: NA; clone size: NA; V gene: TRBV6-1
CDR3 protein: CASSFSRTSTDTQYF; CDR3 DNA: TGTGCCAGCAGCTTCTCCCGGACTAGCACAGATACGCAGTATTTT; J gene: TRBJ2-3; D gene: NA; clone size: NA; V gene: TRBV7-2
CDR3 protein: CASSLDGLAGNEQYF; CDR3 DNA: TGTGCCAGCAGCTTGGATGGCTTAGCGGGGAACGAGCAGTACTTC; J gene: TRBJ2-7; D gene: TRBD2; clone size: NA; V gene: TRBV5-4
CDR3 protein: CATSDPTGLGVQPQHF; CDR3 DNA: TGTGCCACCAGTGACCCTACAGGGCTCGGTGTTCAGCCCCAGCATTTT; J gene: TRBJ1-5; D gene: NA; clone size: NA; V gene: TRBV24-1
CDR3 protein: CASSLGGGIAKNIQYF; CDR3 DNA: TGTGCCAGCAGCTTAGGTGGCGGTATAGCCAAAAACATTCAGTACTTC; J gene: TRBJ2-4; D gene: NA; clone size: NA; V gene: TRBV7-6
CDR3 protein: CASTILTTGKGYGYTF; CDR3 DNA: TGTGCCAGCACCATCTTAACCACAGGGAAGGGCTATGGCTACACCTTC; J gene: TRBJ1-2; D gene: NA; clone size: NA; V gene: TRBV5-5
CDR3 protein: CASSRNRGDNEQFF; CDR3 DNA: TGCGCCAGCAGCCGCAACAGGGGCGACAATGAGCAGTTCTTC; J gene: TRBJ2-1; D gene: TRBD1; clone size: NA; V gene: TRBV4-1
CDR3 protein: CASSVLAGGYNEQFF; CDR3 DNA: TGTGCCAGCAGCGTTTTAGCGGGAGGCTACAATGAGCAGTTCTTC; J gene: TRBJ2-1; D gene: TRBD2; clone size: NA; V gene: TRBV9
CDR3 protein: CARQGPRGAFF; CDR3 DNA: TGTGCCAGACAGGGACCTAGGGGAGCTTTCTTT; J gene: TRBJ1-1; D gene: NA; clone size: few; V gene: TRBV2
CDR3 protein: CATSDQTGGNYEQYF; CDR3 DNA: TGTGCCACCAGTGACCAGACAGGGGGGAACTACGAGCAGTACTTC; J gene: TRBJ2-7; D gene: TRBD1; clone size: few; V gene: TRBV24-1
CDR3 protein: CASSLTYPQETQYF; CDR3 DNA: TGTGCCAGCAGCTTGACATACCCCCAAGAGACCCAGTACTTC; J gene: TRBJ2-5; D gene: NA; clone size: NA; V gene: TRBV11-3
CDR3 protein: CASRPTGGAGELFF; CDR3 DNA: TGTGCCAGCAGGCCCACGGGCGGGGCCGGGGAGCTGTTTTTT; J gene: TRBJ2-2; D gene: NA; clone size: few; V gene: TRBV11-3
CDR3 protein: CASSQQGGEAFF; CDR3 DNA: TGCGCCAGCAGCCAACAGGGGGGTGAAGCTTTCTTT; J gene: TRBJ1-1; D gene: TRBD1; clone size: NA; V gene: TRBV4-1
CDR3 protein: CASRRLAGGQETQYF; CDR3 DNA: TGTGCCAGCCGTAGACTAGCGGGGGGGCAAGAGACCCAGTACTTC; J gene: TRBJ2-5; D gene: TRBD2; clone size: NA; V gene: TRBV2
CDR3 protein: CASSIGSLAGAHTQYF; CDR3 DNA: TGTGCCAGTAGTATTGGCTCCTTAGCGGGGGCCCATACGCAGTATTTT; J gene: TRBJ2-3; D gene: TRBD2; clone size: NA; V gene: TRBV19
CDR3 protein: CASSLDSESYNEQFF; CDR3 DNA: TGTGCCAGTAGTTTGGACAGCGAATCTTACAATGAGCAGTTCTTC; J gene: TRBJ2-1; D gene: NA; clone size: NA; V gene: TRBV19
CDR3 protein: CSARQDYEQYF; CDR3 DNA: TGCAGCGCCCGACAGGACTACGAGCAGTACTTC; J gene: TRBJ2-7; D gene: NA; clone size: NA; V gene: TRBV29-1
CDR3 protein: CASRTGSSGNTIYF; CDR3 DNA: TGTGCCAGCAGAACAGGGTCGTCGGGAAACACCATATATTTT; J gene: TRBJ1-3; D gene: NA; clone size: NA; V gene: TRBV2
CDR3 protein: CASSPGGGYGYTF; CDR3 DNA: TGTGCCAGCAGTCCAGGGGGAGGATATGGCTACACCTTC; J gene: TRBJ1-2; D gene: TRBD1; clone size: NA; V gene: TRBV25-1
CDR3 protein: CASSLEVSREAFF; CDR3 DNA: TGTGCCAGCAGCTTAGAGGTTTCCAGGGAAGCTTTCTTT; J gene: TRBJ1-1; D gene: NA; clone size: NA; V gene: TRBV7-9
CDR3 protein: CASSLGRGLMEGNTIYF; CDR3 DNA: TGTGCCAGCAGCTTAGGCAGGGGGCTCATGGAAGGAAACACCATATATTTT; J gene: TRBJ1-3; D gene: TRBD1; clone size: few; V gene: TRBV5-4
CDR3 protein: CASSPGQGRYEKLFF; CDR3 DNA: TGTGCCAGCAGCCCGGGACAGGGTCGTTATGAAAAACTGTTTTTT; J gene: TRBJ1-4; D gene: TRBD1; clone size: NA; V gene: TRBV3-1/TRBV3-2